This T cell receptor beta chain was found in a study of identifying expanded T cells in peripheral blood. The protocol was immunoSEQ multiplex PCR, while the TCRdb copy is restricted to in-frame clones and leaves out a portion. The sample carries 70,000 or so clones, roughly 90% recorded once. The sample comprised blood. The sequence was collected from a person between 18 and 69 years old in good health.

CDR3 protein: CASSSGRSYNEQFF. The CDR3 nucleotides read TGTGCCAGCAGCTCCGGTCGCTCCTACAATGAGCAGTTCTTC. The chain recombines TRBV7-9 with TRBJ2-1, with D unresolved. The length of the CDR3 is 14 residues. CDR1 and CDR2 from the germline V gene are SEHNR and FQNEAQ (reference sequence). V lost 4 bases, J lost 0 bases, and 7 bases lay in between.